Below are 13 T cell receptor beta chains sequenced from a single sample in a study of blood T cell repertoires in COVID-19. The method was immunoSEQ multiplex PCR; TCRdb's version includes in-frame clones alone and lacks a portion of them. Altogether 260,000 or so clones are present, around 89% being singletons, with the ten largest covering around 1.2%. Input material: PBMCs or T cells enriched from blood (not recorded which). Every receptor here comes from a woman aged 40 to 50 with acute COVID-19.

The V and J genes are TRBV6-2 or TRBV6-3 and TRBJ2-7; 10 nucleotides agree with TRBD2. The CDR3 consists of 16 residues. Trimming cost V 4 bases and J 1 base; bases outside gene matches: 7. Germline lookup yields CDR1 MNHEY and CDR2 SVGEGT. CDR3 residues: CASSSRGTSVSYEQYV. Written as DNA, the CDR3 is TGTGCCAGCAGTTCCCGTGGGACTAGCGTTTCCTACGAGCAGTACGTC.

This chain uses TRBV27 with TRBJ1-6; 9 nucleotides line up with TRBD1. V was pared by 3 bases and J by 5 bases, with 2 bases of the junction left unmatched. The CDR3 consists of 15 residues. Germline V gene lookup returns CDR1 MNHEY and CDR2 SMNVEV (reference sequence). The DNA for the CDR3 is TGTGCCAGCAGTTTTGGGACAGGGAATAATTCACCCCTCCACTTT. Translation gives CASSFGTGNNSPLHF.

The V call is TRBV28, the J call TRBJ1-4; a possible D gene is TRBD1 (6 bases). V lost 6 bases and J lost 8, with 16 bases in between. The CDR3 loop spans 14 amino acids. Germline values: CDR1 MDHEN, CDR2 SYDVKM. CDR3 sequence (DNA): TGTGCCAGCAGCCGTCGGGGGGGCGGGGAAAAACTGTTTTTT. Its translation: CASSRRGGGEKLFF.

V gene TRBV5-1 combines with J gene TRBJ2-7; D is possibly TRBD1 (7 bases). V lost 3 bases, J lost 3 bases, and 16 bases lay in between. The V gene's germline CDR1 is SGHRS and CDR2 YFSETQ. This CDR3 comprises 15 residues. This CDR3 is CASSSGDWDSYEQYV. CDR3 nucleotides: TGCGCCAGCAGCTCGGGGGACTGGGACAGCTACGAGCAGTACGTC.

V and J are TRBV11-2 and TRBJ1-1, with a possible D match to TRBD1 (6 bases). Between the trimmed V and J ends, which lost 5 bases and 5 bases, there was a span of 27 bases. Germline V gene sequence: CDR1 SGHAT, CDR2 FQNNGV. This CDR3 region has 18 residues. The CDR3 DNA is TGTGCCAGCAGCCCCCGAACAGGGAACCGCCGTGGGGAAACTGAAGCTTTCTTT. Its translation is CASSPRTGNRRGETEAFF.

The chain recombines TRBV5-1 with TRBJ1-1; TRBD1 matches 7 bases. Germline V gene data show CDR1 as SGHRS and CDR2 as YFSETQ. The trim removed 2 bases at V and 1 base at J, leaving 8 bases unmatched. The CDR3 has 16 amino acids. CDR3 nucleotide sequence: TGCGCCAGCAGCTTTTCGGTTACAGGGGAGAACACTGAAGCTTTCTTT. This sequence encodes CASSFSVTGENTEAFF. Together with reference TRBV5-1 and TRBJ1-1, the CDR3 gives the full variable domain: KAGVTQTPRYLIKTRGQQVTLSCSPISGHRSVSWYQQTPGQGLQFLFEYFSETQRNKGNFPGRFSGRQFSNSRSEMNVSTLELGDSALYLCASSFSVTGENTEAFFGQGTRLTVV.

The CDR3 bases are TGTGCCAGCAGCTTAACCTCGGGACTAGCGGGTTCACAAGAGACCCAGTACTTC. It is translated as CASSLTSGLAGSQETQYF. This chain uses TRBV7-9 with TRBJ2-5, with 12 bases identical to TRBD2. The germline gives CDR1 SEHNR, CDR2 FQNEAQ (reference sequence). Trimming removed 2 bases from V and 2 bases from J; junction bases left unmatched: 9. The CDR3 runs 18 residues.

The chain carries TRBV6-5 and TRBJ1-5, with 9 bases lining up with TRBD1. V shed 4 bases, J shed 1 base, and the junction held 5 bases outside the gene matches. CDR3 size: 16 residues. Germline CDR1 reads MNHEY; CDR2 reads SVGAGI. This chain's CDR3 is CASSSPGQGSNQPQHF. The DNA of the CDR3 is TGTGCCAGCAGTTCCCCGGGACAGGGAAGCAATCAGCCCCAGCATTTT.

The chain couples TRBV19 to TRBJ1-3; no clear D. This CDR3 has 15 amino acids. Germline CDR1 and CDR2: LNHDA and SQIVND (reference sequence). The V end was cut by 3 bases, the J end by 0 bases, with 9 bases between. CDR3 in amino acids: CASSIAGFSGNTIYF. The CDR3 DNA sequence: TGTGCCAGTAGTATCGCAGGATTCTCTGGAAACACCATATATTTT.

V gene TRBV6-2 or TRBV6-3 combines with J gene TRBJ2-7, with D perhaps matching TRBD1 (5 bases). The V gene lost 0 bases and the J gene lost 10 bases, with 13 bases spanning the gap. In germline, CDR1 is MNHEY, CDR2 SVGEGT. The CDR3 covers 13 residues. The CDR3 nucleotides read TGTGCCAGCAGTTACTCGGGCAGGGTTGAACAGTACGTC. Its protein is CASSYSGRVEQYV.

The chain's CDR3 is CASSLGHRGVNQPQHF. CDR3 in DNA: TGTGCCAGCAGCCTGGGACATCGAGGGGTCAATCAGCCCCAGCATTTT. This chain connects TRBV7-8 to TRBJ1-5; weak D call: TRBD1 (6 bases). This CDR3 is 16 amino acids long. V was clipped by 5 bases and J by 3 bases, with 17 bases between them. The germline V gene has CDR1 SGHVS and CDR2 FQNEAQ.

The chain employs TRBV30 and TRBJ1-1, with D perhaps matching TRBD1 (5 bases). V lost 0 bases and J lost 5, with 13 bases in between. CDR3 size: 14 residues. CDR1 and CDR2 from the germline V gene are GTSNPN and SVGIG (reference sequence). CDR3 protein: CAWSVGGTATEAFF. CDR3 DNA: TGTGCCTGGAGTGTAGGCGGGACGGCAACTGAAGCTTTCTTT.

The chain carries TRBV24-1 and TRBJ2-5; 9 bases agree with TRBD2. CDR3 length equals 16 residues. V gave up 7 bases and J gave up 4 bases; unmatched junction bases: 12. Looked up from germline, CDR1 is KGHDR and CDR2 is SFDVKD. CDR3 nucleotide sequence: TGTGCCACCAGCCATTGGGTAGCGGGAGTTCCAGAGACCCAGTACTTC. It encodes CATSHWVAGVPETQYF.